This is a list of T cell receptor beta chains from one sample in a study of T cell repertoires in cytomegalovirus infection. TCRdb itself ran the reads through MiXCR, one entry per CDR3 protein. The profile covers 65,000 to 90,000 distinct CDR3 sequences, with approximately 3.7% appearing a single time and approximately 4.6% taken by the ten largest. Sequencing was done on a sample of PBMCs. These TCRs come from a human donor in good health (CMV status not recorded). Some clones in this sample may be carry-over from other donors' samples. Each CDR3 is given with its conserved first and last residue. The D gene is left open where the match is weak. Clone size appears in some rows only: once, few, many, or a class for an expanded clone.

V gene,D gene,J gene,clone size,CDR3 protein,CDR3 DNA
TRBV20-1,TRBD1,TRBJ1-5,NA,CSAVLGTGRSQPQHF,TGCAGTGCTGTTCTTGGGACAGGACGTAGCCAGCCCCAGCATTTT
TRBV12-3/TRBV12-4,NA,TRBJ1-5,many,CASSLPGETPQHF,TGTGCCAGCAGTTTGCCGGGGGAGACGCCCCAGCATTTT
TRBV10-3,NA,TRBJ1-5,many,CAISGTNQPQHF,TGTGCCATCAGTGGGACAAATCAGCCCCAGCATTTT
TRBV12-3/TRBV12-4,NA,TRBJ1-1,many,CASTPTVNTEAFF,TGTGCCAGCACCCCGACAGTAAACACTGAAGCTTTCTTT
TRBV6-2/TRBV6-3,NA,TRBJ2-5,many,CASSYSDSQETQYF,TGTGCCAGCAGTTACTCGGACAGTCAAGAGACCCAGTACTTC
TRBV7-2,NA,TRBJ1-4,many,CASSLVSGLNEKLFF,TGTGCCAGCAGCTTAGTTTCTGGGTTGAATGAAAAACTGTTTTTT
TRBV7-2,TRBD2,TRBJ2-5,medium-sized,CASSLGRGGLETQYF,TGTGCCAGCAGCTTAGGACGGGGGGGCTTGGAGACCCAGTACTTC
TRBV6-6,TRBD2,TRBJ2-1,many,CASSYSASGGYNEQFF,TGTGCCAGCAGTTACTCTGCTAGCGGGGGGTACAATGAGCAGTTCTTC
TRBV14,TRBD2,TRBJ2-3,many,CASSQVERGGHDTQYF,TGTGCCAGCAGCCAAGTTGAGCGGGGGGGCCATGATACGCAGTATTTT
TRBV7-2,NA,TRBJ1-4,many,CASSPYRTSATNEKLFF,TGTGCCAGCAGCCCCTATCGGACATCCGCAACTAATGAAAAACTGTTTTTT
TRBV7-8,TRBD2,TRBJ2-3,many,CASSLSGGTGDTQYF,TGTGCCAGCAGCTTAAGCGGGGGGACCGGGGATACGCAGTATTTT
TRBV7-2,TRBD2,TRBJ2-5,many,CASSTARGGAHRQTQYF,TGTGCCAGCAGCACCGCCCGCGGGGGGGCTCATAGGCAGACCCAGTACTTC
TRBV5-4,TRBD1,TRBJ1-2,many,CASSVDRDGYTF,TGTGCCAGCAGCGTGGACAGGGATGGCTACACCTTC
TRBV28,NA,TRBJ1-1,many,CASSLMNTEAFF,TGTGCCAGCAGTTTAATGAACACTGAAGCTTTCTTT